The sequence of this T cell receptor beta chain was determined in a study of shared clonotypes between healthy human individuals. Across the whole study: The composition of the donors was a couple of women and a few men aged 18 to 49. Used for every donor were three CD4 naive, three CD4 memory, two CD8 naive and one CD8 memory plate. Notes on the study in general: Depth was large, yet rarefaction showed that sorted-subset sequencing was incomplete.

The sample holds a few counts of this clone. What it binds is unknown. In the study's own analysis: Filtering differed, since immunoSEQ gave only junction sequences and no quality scores. Sequenced by immunoSEQ multiplex PCR; TCRdb stores in-frame clones only, minus some. That table supplies the V and J calls and clone size; D and trimming were determined from the DNA. The table shows about 960,000 clones, with approximately 80% occurring only once. The CDR3 extends over 12 amino acids. V was shortened by 3 bases and J by 6 bases, with 11 bases between the two germline ends. Germline V gives CDR1 GTSNPN, CDR2 SVGIG (reference sequence).

The chain couples TRBV30 to TRBJ1-2; D is unresolved. Sequencing was performed on memory CD4+ T cells sorted from blood. The subset is: CD45RA-negative fraction. The sequence came from a man younger than 35 in good health. CDR3 sequence reads: CAWSSRVDGYTF. The CDR3 DNA reads TGTGCCTGGAGCTCCCGGGTCGATGGCTACACCTTC.